These T cell receptor beta chains were read from a single sample in a study of T cell repertoires in cytomegalovirus infection. TCRdb re-called the reads through MiXCR, storing one row per CDR3 protein. This sample yields about half a million distinct CDR3 sequences, of which more than 30% are seen a single time; roughly 15% belongs to the top ten. These TCRs are of unknown antigen specificity. This sample comprised cultured PBMCs, obtained from culture after CMV antigen stimulation. Receptors were obtained from a human donor in good health (CMV status not recorded). Some clones in this sample may be carry-over from other donors' samples. The CDR3 runs from the conserved cysteine through the conserved F or W. The order of the fields is CDR3 DNA, CDR3 protein, V gene, J gene, D gene, clone size, CDR3 length. The D gene is left open where the match is weak. Not every row has a clone size; where given, it reads once, few, many or a size class.

TGTGCCAGCAGTTTTGTCCGGGACTTATATGGCTACACCTTC,CASSFVRDLYGYTF,TRBV12-3/TRBV12-4,TRBJ1-2,-,-,14
TGTGCCATCAGTGTAGACGGAATTCAGCCCCAGCATTTT,CAISVDGIQPQHF,TRBV10-3,TRBJ1-5,-,few,13
TGTGCCACCAGTGACAAGGCGGGAGGGACAGATACGCAGTATTTT,CATSDKAGGTDTQYF,TRBV24-1,TRBJ2-3,TRBD2,few,15
TGTGCCAGCAGCCCTGACCCGGCACTAGCGGCCACCGGGGAGCTGTTTTTT,CASSPDPALAATGELFF,TRBV5-3,TRBJ2-2,TRBD2,-,17
TGCGCCAGCCCCCCCCCAGGGACGGCGAACACCGGGGAGCTGTTTTTT,CASPPPGTANTGELFF,TRBV23-1,TRBJ2-2,-,few,16
TGTGCCAGCAGTGCTGGGGGACAGCAAACGAGCAATCAGCCCCAGCATTTT,CASSAGGQQTSNQPQHF,TRBV28,TRBJ1-5,TRBD1,-,17
TGTGCCAGCAGGAGTGACAGCTTGAACACTGAAGCTTTCTTT,CASRSDSLNTEAFF,TRBV27,TRBJ1-1,-,-,14
TGTGCCACCAGAAAGGTTGATGGGGAGCAGTTCTTC,CATRKVDGEQFF,TRBV24-1,TRBJ2-1,-,few,12
TGTGCCAGCAGTCACGGACTAGCGGGAGGCACAGATACGCAGTATTTT,CASSHGLAGGTDTQYF,TRBV28,TRBJ2-3,TRBD2,-,16
TGTGCCAGCAGCTCAAGTCTCCACCCTCGCGCTGAAGCTTTCTTT,CASSSSLHPRAEAFF,TRBV7-9,TRBJ1-1,-,few,15
TGTGCCAGCAGTTTATCATGGGCCGGTAACAATGAGCAGTTCTTC,CASSLSWAGNNEQFF,TRBV27,TRBJ2-1,-,once,15
TGTGCCAGCAGTCAAGAGGGCAATCAGCCCCAGCATTTT,CASSQEGNQPQHF,TRBV7-8,TRBJ1-5,-,many,13
TGTGCCAGCAGTAAGAGGACGGGATTAATAGATGAGCAGTTCTTC,CASSKRTGLIDEQFF,TRBV5-4,TRBJ2-1,-,-,15
TGTGCCAGCAGAACGACTAGCGTCACCGGGGAGCTGTTTTTT,CASRTTSVTGELFF,TRBV2,TRBJ2-2,TRBD2,-,14
TGTGCCAGCAGCTTATCAGGGGGCCACGCCGGGGAGCTGTTTTTT,CASSLSGGHAGELFF,TRBV7-8,TRBJ2-2,TRBD1,many,15
TGTGCCAGTAGTATCTCAGATACAGATACGCAGTATTTT,CASSISDTDTQYF,TRBV19,TRBJ2-3,-,-,13
TGTGCCAGCACCCCAGACGGCATCTATGGCTACACCTTC,CASTPDGIYGYTF,TRBV2,TRBJ1-2,-,-,13
TGCGCCAGCAGCCAAAGGACAGGGGGAAGTGTTGGCTACACCTTC,CASSQRTGGSVGYTF,TRBV4-1,TRBJ1-2,TRBD1,-,15